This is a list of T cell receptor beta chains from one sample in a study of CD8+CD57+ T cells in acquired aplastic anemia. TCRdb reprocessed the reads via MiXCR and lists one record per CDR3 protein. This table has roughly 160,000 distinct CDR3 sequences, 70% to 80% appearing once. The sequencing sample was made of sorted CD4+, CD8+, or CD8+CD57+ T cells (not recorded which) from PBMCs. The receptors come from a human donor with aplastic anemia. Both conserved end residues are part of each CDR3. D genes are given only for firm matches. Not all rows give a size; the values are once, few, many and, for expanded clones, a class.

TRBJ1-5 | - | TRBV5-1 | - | CASSLGEVGNQPQHF | TGCGCCAGCAGCTTGGGAGAGGTGGGGAATCAGCCCCAGCATTTT
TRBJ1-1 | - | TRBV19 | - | CASRQGGMNTEAFF | TGTGCCAGTAGACAGGGAGGAATGAACACTGAAGCTTTCTTT
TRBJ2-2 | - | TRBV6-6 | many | CASSYSTELTGELFF | TGTGCCAGCAGTTACTCTACAGAACTCACCGGGGAGCTGTTTTTT
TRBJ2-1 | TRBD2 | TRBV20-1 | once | CSARDRLAGGPYNEQFF | TGCAGTGCTAGAGATAGGCTAGCGGGAGGCCCCTACAATGAGCAGTTCTTC
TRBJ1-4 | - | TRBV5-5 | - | CASSSAVLANGKLFF | TGTGCCAGCAGCTCCGCTGTATTAGCGAATGGGAAACTGTTTTTT
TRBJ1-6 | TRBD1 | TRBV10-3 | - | CAISESRQGAPVNSPLHF | TGTGCCATCAGTGAGTCTAGGCAGGGGGCACCTGTAAATTCACCCCTCCACTTT
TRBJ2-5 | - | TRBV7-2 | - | CASSPESALETQYF | TGTGCCAGCAGCCCAGAGTCAGCACTAGAGACCCAGTACTTC
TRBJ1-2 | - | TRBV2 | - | CASSLAGGLVYGYTF | TGTGCCAGCAGCTTAGCGGGTGGGCTAGTCTATGGCTACACCTTC
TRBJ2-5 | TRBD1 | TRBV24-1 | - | CATSDDGTGETQYF | TGTGCCACCAGTGATGACGGGACAGGAGAGACCCAGTACTTC
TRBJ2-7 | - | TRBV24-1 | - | CATKIRGTTLYEQYF | TGTGCCACCAAGATACGGGGGACCACCCTCTACGAGCAGTACTTC
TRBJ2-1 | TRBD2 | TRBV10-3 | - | CAIGSLAGGDNEQFF | TGTGCCATCGGTTCACTAGCGGGAGGGGACAATGAGCAGTTCTTC
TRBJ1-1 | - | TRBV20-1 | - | CSARGRMREAEAFF | TGCAGTGCTAGAGGGCGGATGCGAGAGGCTGAAGCTTTCTTT
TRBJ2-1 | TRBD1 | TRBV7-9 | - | CASSLLDRNDNEQFF | TGTGCCAGCAGCTTACTGGACAGGAACGACAATGAGCAGTTCTTC
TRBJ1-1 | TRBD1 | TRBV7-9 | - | CASIPDRGSTEAFF | TGTGCCAGTATCCCGGACAGGGGCAGCACTGAAGCTTTCTTT
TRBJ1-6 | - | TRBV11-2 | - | CASSLGRSDSPLHF | TGTGCCAGCAGCTTAGGACGGAGTGATTCACCCCTCCACTTT
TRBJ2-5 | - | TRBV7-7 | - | CASSSGVTQYF | TGTGCTAGCAGCTCAGGTGTGACCCAGTACTTC
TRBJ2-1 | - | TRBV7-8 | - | CASSLAGLHYNEQFF | TGTGCCAGCAGCTTGGCTGGACTACACTACAATGAGCAGTTCTTC
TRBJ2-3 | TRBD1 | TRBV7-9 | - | CASSWPTGTVTDTQYF | TGTGCCAGCAGCTGGCCGACCGGGACAGTCACAGATACGCAGTATTTT
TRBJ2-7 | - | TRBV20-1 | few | CSARDGQLYEQYF | TGCAGTGCTAGAGATGGGCAGCTCTACGAGCAGTACTTC
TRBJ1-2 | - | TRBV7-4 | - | CASSSRRAWVRGYTF | TGTGCCAGCAGCTCCCGCAGGGCCTGGGTTCGTGGCTACACCTTC
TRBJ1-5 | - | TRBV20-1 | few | CSARESTVNQPQHF | TGCAGTGCTAGAGAATCGACAGTTAATCAGCCCCAGCATTTT
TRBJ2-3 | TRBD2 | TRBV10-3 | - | CAIAGGGTDTQYF | TGTGCCATAGCGGGAGGGGGCACAGATACGCAGTATTTT
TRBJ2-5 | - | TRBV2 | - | CASSYVQETQYF | TGTGCCAGCAGTTACGTCCAAGAGACCCAGTACTTC
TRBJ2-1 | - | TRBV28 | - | CASSLRTEYNEQFF | TGTGCCAGCAGTTTAAGGACTGAGTACAATGAGCAGTTCTTC
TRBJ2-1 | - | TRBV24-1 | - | CATSWSVAREQFF | TGTGCCACCAGTTGGTCGGTCGCCAGGGAGCAGTTCTTC
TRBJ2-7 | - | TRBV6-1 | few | CATRAGSSYEQYF | TGTGCCACCCGAGCGGGTTCCTCCTACGAGCAGTACTTC
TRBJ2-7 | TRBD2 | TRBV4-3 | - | CASSQGLAGYEQYF | TGCGCCAGCAGCCAAGGACTAGCGGGTTACGAGCAGTACTTC
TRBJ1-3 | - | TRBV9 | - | CASSAWTTGNTIYF | TGTGCCAGCAGCGCCTGGACAACTGGAAACACCATATATTTT
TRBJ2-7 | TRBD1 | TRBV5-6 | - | CASSPRDSEQYF | TGTGCCAGCAGCCCAAGGGACAGCGAGCAGTACTTC
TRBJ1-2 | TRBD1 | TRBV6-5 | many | CASSKRTGVEDYGYTF | TGTGCCAGCAGTAAGCGGACAGGGGTGGAGGACTATGGCTACACCTTC
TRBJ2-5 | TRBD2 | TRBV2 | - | CASSGQRGAGGETQYF | TGTGCCAGCAGTGGACAGCGGGGGGCCGGGGGAGAGACCCAGTACTTC
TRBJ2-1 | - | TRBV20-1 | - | CSARKSGAYNEQFF | TGCAGTGCTAGAAAGAGCGGAGCATACAATGAGCAGTTCTTC
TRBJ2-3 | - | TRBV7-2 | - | CASSRFGDTQYF | TGTGCCAGCAGCCGTTTTGGGGATACGCAGTATTTT
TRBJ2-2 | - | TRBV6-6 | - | CASSYGGGTVAGELFF | TGTGCCAGCAGTTACGGAGGCGGGACAGTCGCCGGGGAGCTGTTTTTT
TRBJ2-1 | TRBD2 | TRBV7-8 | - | CASSFGGRAYNEQFF | TGTGCCAGCAGCTTCGGCGGGAGGGCCTACAATGAGCAGTTCTTC
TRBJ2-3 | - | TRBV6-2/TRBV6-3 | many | CASNPGGQHTDTQYF | TGTGCCAGCAACCCAGGGGGGCAGCACACAGATACGCAGTATTTT
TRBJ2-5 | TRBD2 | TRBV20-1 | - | CSASPGGETQYF | TGCAGTGCTAGCCCGGGAGGAGAGACCCAGTACTTC
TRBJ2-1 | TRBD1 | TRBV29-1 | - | CSADRQGIDEQFF | TGCAGCGCTGACAGACAGGGGATCGATGAGCAGTTCTTC
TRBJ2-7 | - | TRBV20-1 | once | CSAVSTHEQYF | TGCAGTGCTGTGTCTACCCACGAGCAGTACTTC
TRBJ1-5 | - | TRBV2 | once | CASSLGNNQPQHF | TGTGCCAGCAGCCTGGGGAACAATCAGCCCCAGCATTTT
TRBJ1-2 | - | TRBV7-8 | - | CASSLGDGANYGYTF | TGTGCCAGCAGCTTAGGGGACGGAGCTAACTATGGCTACACCTTC
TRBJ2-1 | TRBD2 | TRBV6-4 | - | CASSSGGGAQINEQFF | TGTGCCAGCAGTAGTGGCGGGGGGGCTCAAATAAATGAGCAGTTCTTC
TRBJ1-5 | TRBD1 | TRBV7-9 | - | CASSPRGVGNQPQHF | TGTGCCAGCAGCCCCAGGGGGGTAGGGAATCAGCCCCAGCATTTT
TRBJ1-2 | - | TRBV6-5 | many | CASSYSTGQPSGGYTF | TGTGCCAGCAGTTACTCAACCGGGCAGCCGTCTGGTGGCTACACCTTC
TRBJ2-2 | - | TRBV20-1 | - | CSAPGHSNTGELFF | TGCAGTGCCCCGGGACACTCGAACACCGGGGAGCTGTTTTTT
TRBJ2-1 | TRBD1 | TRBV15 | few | CATSSGTGGSYEQFF | TGTGCCACCAGCAGTGGGACAGGGGGCAGCTATGAGCAGTTCTTC
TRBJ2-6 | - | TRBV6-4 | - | CASSVTGTGGSGANVLTF | TGTGCCAGCAGTGTAACAGGCACCGGGGGATCAGGGGCCAACGTCCTGACTTTC
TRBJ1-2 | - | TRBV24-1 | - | CATSDQDLRGYTF | TGTGCCACCAGTGATCAGGATCTCAGAGGCTACACCTTC